This T cell receptor beta chain was observed in a study of cytomegalovirus exposure and HLA in healthy donors. Background on the study: Around 80 million unique TCR sequences came from HLA-typed donors in an early release. General study points: Roughly even sequencing depth across donors was the assumption behind the presence/absence analyses. The study listed 164 cytomegalovirus-associated TCR beta chains.

Worth noting for this clone: Its antigen is unknown.

Researchers ran the PCR with 60 Vbeta and 13 Jbeta primers. The assay was immunoSEQ multiplex PCR, and TCRdb's table has in-frame clones only and misses some. Among over 200,000 clones, roughly 90% were seen once, and the ten largest hold 1%. Germline CDR1 SNHLY, CDR2 FYNNEI. V lost 2 bases, J lost 7 bases, and 3 bases lay in between. The length of the CDR3 is 11 residues. The sample comprised PBMCs. This clonotype originated in a young woman in good health and CMV-seronegative. The chain couples TRBV2 to TRBJ1-3; D not certain. This CDR3 reads CASSESNTIYF. In DNA form, the CDR3 reads TGTGCCAGCAGTGAATCTAACACCATATATTTT.